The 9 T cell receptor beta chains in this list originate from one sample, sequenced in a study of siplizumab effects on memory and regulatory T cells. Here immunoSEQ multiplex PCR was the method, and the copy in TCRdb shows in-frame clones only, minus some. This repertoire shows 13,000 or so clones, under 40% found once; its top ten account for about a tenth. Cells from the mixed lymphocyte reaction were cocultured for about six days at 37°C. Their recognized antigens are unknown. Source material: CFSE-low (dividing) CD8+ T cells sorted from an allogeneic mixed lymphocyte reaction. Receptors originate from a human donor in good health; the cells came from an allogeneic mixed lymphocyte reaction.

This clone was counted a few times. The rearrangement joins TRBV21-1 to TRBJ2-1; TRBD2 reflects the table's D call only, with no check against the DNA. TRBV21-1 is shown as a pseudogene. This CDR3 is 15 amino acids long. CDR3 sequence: CAIVHRTSPVEEQFF. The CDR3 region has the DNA TGTGCCATCGTTCATAGGACTAGCCCTGTGGAGGAGCAGTTCTTC.

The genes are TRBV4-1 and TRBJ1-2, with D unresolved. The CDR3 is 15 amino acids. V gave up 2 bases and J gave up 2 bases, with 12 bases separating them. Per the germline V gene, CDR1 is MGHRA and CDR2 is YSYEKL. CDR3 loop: CASSQSPGVNYGYTF. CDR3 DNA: TGCGCCAGCAGCCAAAGCCCGGGCGTAAACTATGGCTACACCTTC.

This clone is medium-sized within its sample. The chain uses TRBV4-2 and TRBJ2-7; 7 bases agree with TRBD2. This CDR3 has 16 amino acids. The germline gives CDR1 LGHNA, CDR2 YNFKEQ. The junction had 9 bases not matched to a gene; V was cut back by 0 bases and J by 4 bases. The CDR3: CASSQEWAGVHYEQYF. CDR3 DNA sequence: TGTGCCAGCAGCCAAGAGTGGGCGGGAGTACATTACGAGCAGTACTTC.

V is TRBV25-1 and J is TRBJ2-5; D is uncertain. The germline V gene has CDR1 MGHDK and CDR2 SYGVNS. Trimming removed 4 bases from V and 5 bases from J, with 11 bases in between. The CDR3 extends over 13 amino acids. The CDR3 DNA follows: TGTGCCAGCAGTGTACTCACAGACGAGACCCAGTACTTC. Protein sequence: CASSVLTDETQYF.

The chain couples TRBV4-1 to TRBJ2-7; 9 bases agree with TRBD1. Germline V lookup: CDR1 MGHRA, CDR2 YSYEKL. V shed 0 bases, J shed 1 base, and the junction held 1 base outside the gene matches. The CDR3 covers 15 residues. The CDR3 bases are TGCGCCAGCAGCCAAGACGGGACAGGGTCCTACGAGCAGTACTTC. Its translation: CASSQDGTGSYEQYF.

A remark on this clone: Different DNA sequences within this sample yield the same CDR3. As DNA, the CDR3 is TGTGCCAGCAGCTTAACTGGGGGCGGGGCAGATACGCAGTATTTT. It is translated as CASSLTGGGADTQYF. This sequence joins TRBV7-3 and TRBJ2-3, with D possibly called TRBD1 or TRBD2 (6 bases each). The CDR3 is 15 amino acids. V lost 0 bases and J lost 4, with 11 bases in between. Germline CDR1 is SGHTA and CDR2 is FQGTGA.

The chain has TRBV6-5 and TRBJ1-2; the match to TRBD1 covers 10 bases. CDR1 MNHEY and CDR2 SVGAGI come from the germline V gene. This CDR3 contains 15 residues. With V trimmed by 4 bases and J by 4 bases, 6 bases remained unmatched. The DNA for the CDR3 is TGTGCCAGCAGTTCCGTGACAGGGGGCGGCTATGGCTACACCTTC. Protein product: CASSSVTGGGYGYTF.

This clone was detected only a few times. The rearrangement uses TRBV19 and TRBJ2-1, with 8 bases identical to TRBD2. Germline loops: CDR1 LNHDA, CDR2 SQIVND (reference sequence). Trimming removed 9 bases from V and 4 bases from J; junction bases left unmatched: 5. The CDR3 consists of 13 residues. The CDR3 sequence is CASGTRLYNEQFF. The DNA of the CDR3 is TGTGCCAGCGGGACTAGGCTATACAATGAGCAGTTCTTC.

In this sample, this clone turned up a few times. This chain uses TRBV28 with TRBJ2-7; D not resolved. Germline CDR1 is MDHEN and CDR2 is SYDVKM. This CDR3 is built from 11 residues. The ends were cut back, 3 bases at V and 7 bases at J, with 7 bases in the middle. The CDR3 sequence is CASSFSVEQYF. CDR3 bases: TGTGCCAGCAGTTTCAGTGTGGAGCAGTACTTC.